These 9 T cell receptor beta chains share one sample of origin, sequenced in a study of shared clonotypes between healthy human individuals. Sequencing was performed with immunoSEQ multiplex PCR; in TCRdb, only in-frame clones are kept and a portion is missing. This sample has some 360,000 clones, with less than 85% found just once. Sequenced: memory CD4+ T cells sorted from blood. Subset described: CD45RA-negative fraction. The receptor source for this set is a man aged 25-45 years in good health.

This clone was observed a handful of times. The chain is built from TRBV7-9 and TRBJ2-7; D not resolved. Germline CDR1 is SEHNR and CDR2 is FQNEAQ (reference sequence). The CDR3 has 13 residues. Trimming took off 7 bases at V and 3 bases at J, with 13 bases between the two ends. The chain's CDR3 is CASTFSDLYEQYF. CDR3 DNA sequence: TGTGCCAGCACCTTTTCAGATCTCTACGAGCAGTACTTC. The variable domain in full, with the rest retrieved from reference TRBV7-9 and TRBJ2-7, is DTGVSQNPRHKITKRGQNVTFRCDPISEHNRLYWYRQTLGQGPEFLTYFQNEAQLEKSRLLSDRFSAERPKGSFSTLEIQRTEQGDSAMYLCASTFSDLYEQYFGPGTRLTVT.

The chain employs TRBV5-4 and TRBJ1-2; 7 bases match TRBD1. The CDR3 is 14 amino acids. Germline V gene sequence: CDR1 SGHNT, CDR2 YYREEE (reference sequence). The J segment lost 4 bases and the V segment lost 0 bases, leaving 3 bases of the junction unmatched. The CDR3 loop reads CASSLDAGGYGYTF. The CDR3 coding sequence is TGTGCCAGCAGCTTGGATGCAGGGGGCTATGGCTACACCTTC. Complete variable domain (other parts from reference TRBV5-4 and TRBJ1-2): ETGVTQSPTHLIKTRGQQVTLRCSSQSGHNTVSWYQQALGQGPQFIFQYYREEENGRGNFPPRFSGLQFPNYSSELNVNALELDDSALYLCASSLDAGGYGYTFGSGTRLTVV.

V and J are TRBV10-1 and TRBJ2-7; D unresolved. Deletions cut 5 bases from V and 2 bases from J, with 10 bases between. The CDR3 is 13 amino acids. Germline values: CDR1 WNHNN, CDR2 SYGVQD (reference sequence). In nucleotides, the CDR3 is TGCGCCAGCAGTCCCGCACTAACCTACGAGCAGTACTTC. Residues: CASSPALTYEQYF.

The chain employs TRBV10-3 and TRBJ1-1; D might be TRBD1 (6 bases). The CDR3 consists of 14 residues. Trimming cost V 6 bases and J 1 base, with 12 bases left between them. The V gene's germline CDR1 is ENHRY and CDR2 SYGVKD. CDR3 nucleotides: TGTGCCATCAGGGAGCCGGGACAGAACACTGAAGCTTTCTTT. This encodes CAIREPGQNTEAFF.

This rearrangement joins TRBV5-6 to TRBJ1-2; no clear D. Trimming removed 5 bases from V and 0 bases from J, with 14 bases in between. Germline V CDR1 and CDR2: SGHDT, YYEEEE. CDR3 length: 15 residues. The CDR3 loop reads CASSFSDRPNYGYTF. DNA for the CDR3: TGTGCCAGCAGTTTTTCGGACCGACCTAACTATGGCTACACCTTC.

V usage is TRBV27 and J usage is TRBJ1-2, with D unclear. This CDR3 has 15 residues. CDR1 and CDR2 from the germline V gene are MNHEY and SMNVEV (reference sequence). The germline V and J ends were trimmed by 0 bases and 3 bases, with 11 bases remaining between them. The CDR3 DNA sequence: TGTGCCAGCAGTTTATCGGATCCGGGGTACTATGGCTACACCTTC. Amino acid sequence: CASSLSDPGYYGYTF.

The V gene is TRBV6-6, the J gene TRBJ1-5; a possible D gene is TRBD1 (5 bases). CDR3 length: 14 amino acids. CDR1 MNHNY and CDR2 SVGAGI come from the germline V gene (reference sequence). Trimming pared 5 bases from V and 6 bases from J, leaving 14 bases between. The CDR3 here is CASSPRQGFQPQHF. DNA for the CDR3: TGTGCCAGCAGTCCAAGGCAGGGTTTTCAGCCCCAGCATTTT.

The chain has TRBV7-6 and TRBJ2-2; D is perhaps TRBD1 (6 bases). V shed 7 bases and J shed 5 bases, with 14 bases lying between them. CDR3 length equals 14 residues. CDR1 and CDR2 (germline): SGHVS, FNYEAQ. This chain's CDR3 is CASIQGARTGELFF. CDR3 sequence (DNA): TGTGCCAGCATACAGGGTGCGAGGACCGGGGAGCTGTTTTTT.

The sample holds a few counts of this clone. V gene TRBV7-2 combines with J gene TRBJ1-5; no clear D. CDR3 size: 13 residues. V was cut by 8 bases and J by 0 bases, with 8 bases left in between. Germline CDR1 and CDR2: SGHTA and FQGNSA. The CDR3 DNA reads as TGTGCCAGCGTACTTGATAGCAATCAGCCCCAGCATTTT. The encoded protein is CASVLDSNQPQHF.